This T cell receptor beta chain was documented in a study of shared clonotypes between healthy human individuals. Method: immunoSEQ multiplex PCR; TCRdb's copy keeps in-frame clones and lacks some. This table holds some 660,000 clones, 55% to 85% found once. The V and J ends lost 3 bases and 6 bases, in that order; junction bases with no gene match: 14. CDR1 and CDR2 from the germline V gene are SGHTA and FQGNSA. This CDR3 is built from 17 residues. Whole-study findings and limits: Although depth was large, rarefaction showed that sequencing of the sorted subsets was incomplete. Memory subsets had estimated richness that was generally smaller than that of naive subsets.

None of the donors, who were healthy HIV-negative adults, had recently had acute infections or vaccinations. As to this clone: Its antigen is unknown.

The receptor comes from a woman in her 30s in good health. The V and J genes are TRBV7-2 and TRBJ2-7; 10 bases are shared with TRBD2. The specimen sequenced was memory CD4+ T cells sorted from blood. Subset denoted: CD45RA-negative fraction. CDR3 loop: CASSFSPASGRSLEQYF. CDR3 DNA sequence: TGTGCCAGCAGCTTCTCCCCCGCTAGCGGGAGATCCCTCGAGCAGTACTTC.